These 19 T cell receptor beta chains came from one sample sequenced in a study of identical twins. TCRdb reanalysed the 5' RACE reads using MiXCR and keeps one entry per CDR3 protein. The repertoire has around 500,000 distinct CDR3 sequences, 14% of them found once; the top ten carry around 0.48%. The data also belong to a second study, concerning yellow fever vaccine responses in identical twins.

Material: CD4+ T cells sorted from blood. Receptor source: a woman aged 18-29 years in good health.

The chain combines TRBV6-5 with TRBJ1-2, with D unresolved. CDR1 MNHEY and CDR2 SVGAGI come from the germline V gene. This CDR3 is 13 amino acids long. The germline V and J ends were trimmed by 2 bases and 6 bases, with 10 bases remaining between them. Written as DNA, the CDR3 is TGTGCCAGCAGTTACGGGTCCAAGGATGGCTACACCTTC. It codes for CASSYGSKDGYTF.

The chain couples TRBV5-6 to TRBJ2-5; 8 nucleotides agree with TRBD2. J was trimmed by 2 bases and V by 2 bases; bases with no gene match: 11. The CDR3 contains 17 residues. Germline CDR1 SGHDT, CDR2 YYEEEE. The CDR3 region has the DNA TGTGCCAGCAGCTTCTTTAGCGGGGAGGTATTACAAGAGACCCAGTACTTC. Protein: CASSFFSGEVLQETQYF.

The sample holds a few counts of this clonotype. The CDR3 spells CASSLKAGAISGANVLTF. Here the CDR3 DNA reads TGTGCCAGCAGCTTAAAGGCGGGGGCCATCTCTGGGGCCAACGTCCTGACTTTC. This chain connects TRBV7-3 to TRBJ2-6, with a weak D call TRBD2 (7 bases). Germline CDR1 SGHTA, CDR2 FQGTGA. The CDR3 spans 18 residues. The V end was cut by 1 base, the J end by 0 bases, with 13 bases between.

The gene calls are TRBV25-1 and TRBJ2-6, with D possibly TRBD2 on 6 matching bases. With 0 bases removed from V and 3 bases from J, the gap between germline ends came to 9 bases. This CDR3 comprises 16 residues. Germline assignment: CDR1 MGHDK and CDR2 SYGVNS. The CDR3 protein is CASSEYGGGGANVLTF. The CDR3 bases are TGTGCCAGCAGTGAATATGGGGGAGGTGGGGCCAACGTCCTGACTTTC.

A few counts support this clonotype. V gene TRBV10-3 combines with J gene TRBJ2-1; no reliable D call. The CDR3 has 16 amino acids. Germline CDR1 ENHRY, CDR2 SYGVKD. The V end was cut by 4 bases, the J end by 0 bases, with 13 bases between. The CDR3 nucleotides are TGTGCCATCAGTGGGGCTCAACCCCCCTCCTACAATGAGCAGTTCTTC. It encodes CAISGAQPPSYNEQFF.

This clonotype occurred a few times. The gene calls are TRBV24-1 and TRBJ2-3; TRBD2 matches at 11 bases. Germline trimming cut 5 bases from V and 3 bases from J; bases unmatched to any gene: 6. CDR1 is KGHDR, CDR2 SFDVKD, per germline. The CDR3 spans 16 residues. DNA of the CDR3: TGTGCCACCAGTGTAAGACTAGCGGGGATAACAGATACGCAGTATTTT. It encodes CATSVRLAGITDTQYF.

The gene calls are TRBV9 and TRBJ2-7; D unclear. CDR3 length: 14 amino acids. V lost 0 bases and J lost 2, with 9 bases in between. Germline CDR1 is SGDLS and CDR2 is YYNGEE. CDR3 in DNA: TGTGCCAGCAGCGTAGAGACAAAACCCTACGAGCAGTACTTC. Encoded protein: CASSVETKPYEQYF. The full variable domain, completed using reference TRBV9 and TRBJ2-7, is DSGVTQTPKHLITATGQRVTLRCSPRSGDLSVYWYQQSLDQGLQFLIQYYNGEERAKGNILERFSAQQFPDLHSELNLSSLELGDSALYFCASSVETKPYEQYFGPGTRLTVT.

The V call is TRBV6-5, the J call TRBJ1-4; D is possibly TRBD1 (6 bases). The CDR3 is 14 amino acids. Trimming cost V 4 bases and J 7 bases, with 13 bases left between them. Germline V lookup: CDR1 MNHEY, CDR2 SVGAGI. CDR3 nucleotides: TGTGCCAGCAGTTCAGGGGCTATAGGTGAAAAACTGTTTTTT. Translation gives CASSSGAIGEKLFF.

This clonotype came up many times. The chain couples TRBV5-4 to TRBJ1-2; 8 bases align to TRBD1. CDR3 length: 14 residues. Germline CDR1 SGHNT, CDR2 YYREEE (reference sequence). Trimming removed 3 bases from V and 2 bases from J; junction bases left unmatched: 3. CDR3 sequence (DNA): TGTGCCAGCAGCTGGGGACAGGAGAACTATGGCTACACCTTC. The encoded protein is CASSWGQENYGYTF. The variable domain in full, completed from reference TRBV5-4 and TRBJ1-2, reads ETGVTQSPTHLIKTRGQQVTLRCSSQSGHNTVSWYQQALGQGPQFIFQYYREEENGRGNFPPRFSGLQFPNYSSELNVNALELDDSALYLCASSWGQENYGYTFGSGTRLTVV.

The DNA of the CDR3 is TGTGCCAGCAGCCTCGACAGGGACTACTATGGCTACACCTTC. It translates to CASSLDRDYYGYTF. The chain is built from TRBV7-9 and TRBJ1-2; 7 bases map to TRBD1. Germline V lookup: CDR1 SEHNR, CDR2 FQNEAQ (reference sequence). V trimming: 5 bases; J trimming: 3 bases; junction bases outside the gene matches: 6. The CDR3 runs 14 residues.

This clonotype showed up just a few times. At one boundary the junction diverges from the germline segment, which might be a read error. The chain uses TRBV6-2 or TRBV6-3 and TRBJ1-1; no clear D. The CDR3 is made up of 19 amino acids. Germline CDR1 reads MNHEY; CDR2 reads SVGEGT. CDR3: CASSYSSGSAGVPNIEAFF. For the CDR3, the DNA is TGTGCCAGCAGTTACTCGAGTGGGAGCGCTGGAGTCCCAAACATTGAAGCTTTCTTT.

Notes on this clonotype: Relative to the germline gene, one junction end is altered; a read error may explain this. The V call is TRBV19, the J call TRBJ1-1; no clear D gene. Per germline, CDR1 LNHDA and CDR2 SQIVND (reference sequence). The CDR3 length is 13 residues. CDR3 region: CLSRASMNTEAFF. The CDR3 coding sequence is TGCCTTAGCCGGGCATCTATGAACACTGAAGCTTTCTTT.

The rearrangement links TRBV29-1 to TRBJ1-4, with D uncertain. Germline CDR1 SQVTM, CDR2 ANQGSEA. CDR3 length: 13 amino acids. Trimming pared 7 bases from V and 7 bases from J, leaving 16 bases between. This CDR3 is CSGRGNFGEKLFF. As DNA, the CDR3 is TGCAGCGGGCGGGGAAACTTTGGTGAAAAACTGTTTTTT.

This clonotype was picked up a small number of times. The chain links TRBV20-1 to TRBJ2-1, with 11 bases identical to TRBD2. The CDR3 loop spans 14 amino acids. After removal of 5 bases from V and 6 bases from J, the junction contained 6 bases not matched to a gene. Germline assignment: CDR1 DFQATT and CDR2 SNEGSKA (reference sequence). The CDR3 DNA reads as TGCAGTGCTCGTAGCGGGAGGGTGACCAATGAGCAGTTCTTC. Its translation is CSARSGRVTNEQFF.

This clonotype was counted a few times. The chain employs TRBV24-1 and TRBJ2-5; TRBD2 aligns across 8 bases. This CDR3 has 14 amino acids. Per germline, CDR1 KGHDR and CDR2 SFDVKD. V lost 4 bases, J lost 4 bases, and 4 bases stayed unmatched. The CDR3 bases are TGTGCCACCAGTGACACCGGGAGGGCAGAGACCCAGTACTTC. This translates into CATSDTGRAETQYF.

The sample holds a few counts of this clonotype. This chain joins TRBV12-3 or TRBV12-4 and TRBJ1-2; D is undetermined. With 3 bases removed from V and 8 bases from J, the gap between germline ends came to 13 bases. CDR3 length equals 13 residues. As DNA, the CDR3 is TGTGCCAGCAGTTTTGCGGGGATTGGAGGCTACACCTTC. Translating it yields CASSFAGIGGYTF.

In its sample, this clonotype was seen many times. J is TRBJ1-1 and V is TRBV5-1; possible D gene TRBD1, 5 bases. V was trimmed by 3 bases and J by 0 bases, leaving 6 bases between them. Germline values: CDR1 SGHRS, CDR2 YFSETQ. This CDR3 region has 13 residues. DNA for the CDR3: TGCGCCAGCAGCTCACAGGTGAACACTGAAGCTTTCTTT. Its protein product is CASSSQVNTEAFF.

This clonotype was seen only a few times. This sequence joins TRBV2 and TRBJ2-3; 8 bases are a match to TRBD1. Germline V gene sequence: CDR1 SNHLY, CDR2 FYNNEI. This CDR3 is built from 14 residues. V lost 7 bases and J lost 2; bases outside the gene matches: 5. CDR3 loop: CASIQDRDTDTQYF. The CDR3 coding sequence is TGTGCCAGCATTCAGGACAGGGACACAGATACGCAGTATTTT.

This clonotype was counted between two and nine times. The gene calls are TRBV15 and TRBJ2-1, with D perhaps TRBD2 (5 bases). Germline CDR1 reads LNHNV; CDR2 reads YYDKDF (reference sequence). V was cut by 0 bases and J by 4 bases, with 13 bases left in between. CDR3 length: 16 residues. CDR3 region: CATSRDSASKYNEQFF. CDR3 coding DNA: TGTGCCACCAGCAGAGATAGTGCTAGCAAATACAATGAGCAGTTCTTC.